The clone carrying this T cell receptor (beta chain) was recorded once. The antigen is unknown. PCR employed 60 Vbeta and 13 Jbeta primers. Sequencing used immunoSEQ multiplex PCR; TCRdb keeps in-frame clones, though not all of them. In the table there are about 140,000 clones, more than 75% of which are singletons. The data derive from a study of cytomegalovirus exposure and HLA in healthy donors. About the research overall: In a previous analysis, 110 million or so unique TCR beta sequences were found from 150 million to 200 million T cells.

Germline trimming cut 1 base from V and 5 bases from J; bases unmatched to any gene: 9. CDR3 length equals 16 residues. Germline values: CDR1 SEHNR, CDR2 FQNEAQ (reference sequence). Study-level points and caveats: Earlier results showed most TCR beta V segments being productive about 87% or about 30% of the time. A further, later analysis showed that HLA-associated TCR beta chains (compared with equally common others) were more clonally expanded.

Sequenced sample: PBMCs. The chain couples TRBV7-9 to TRBJ1-2, with TRBD1 identical over 8 bases. This TCR derives from a female donor in good health and CMV-seronegative. In nucleotides, the CDR3 is TGTGCCAGCAGCTTAGGACAGGACAGGGAGGGGTATGGCTACACCTTC. Translation gives CASSLGQDREGYGYTF. The full variable domain, rest sourced from reference TRBV7-9 and TRBJ1-2, is DTGVSQNPRHKITKRGQNVTFRCDPISEHNRLYWYRQTLGQGPEFLTYFQNEAQLEKSRLLSDRFSAERPKGSFSTLEIQRTEQGDSAMYLCASSLGQDREGYGYTFGSGTRLTVV.